This T cell receptor beta chain was recovered during a study of cytomegalovirus exposure and HLA in healthy donors. Trimming removed 7 bases from V and 8 bases from J, with 17 bases in between. There are 13 residues in the CDR3. The V gene's germline CDR1 is MGHRA and CDR2 YSYEKL. The primer mix had 60 Vbeta and 13 Jbeta primers. Only in-frame clones appear in the TCRdb table, and some are missing; sequencing was by immunoSEQ multiplex PCR. The table has under 200,000 clones, about four fifths seen once; the top ten hold 7.4%. The sequence was obtained from a male donor in good health and CMV-seropositive. This rearrangement joins TRBV4-1 to TRBJ1-2, with D possibly matching TRBD1 (5 bases). The material sequenced was PBMCs. The CDR3 reads CASTGLGVRGYTF. The CDR3 region has the DNA TGCGCCAGCACAGGGCTTGGGGTACGGGGCTACACCTTC.